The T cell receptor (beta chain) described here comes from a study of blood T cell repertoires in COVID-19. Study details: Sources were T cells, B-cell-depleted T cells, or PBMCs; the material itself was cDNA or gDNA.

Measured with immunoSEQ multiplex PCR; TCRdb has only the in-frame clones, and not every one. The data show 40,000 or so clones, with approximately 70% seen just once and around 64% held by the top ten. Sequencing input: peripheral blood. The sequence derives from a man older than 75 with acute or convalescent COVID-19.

CDR3 DNA sequence: TGTGCCAGCAGGACCACAGGGAACGAGCAGTTCTTC. Encoded protein: CASRTTGNEQFF. V is TRBV28 and J is TRBJ2-1, with D tentatively TRBD1 (6 bases). The CDR3 runs to 12 residues. Germline assignment: CDR1 MDHEN and CDR2 SYDVKM. V lost 6 bases and J lost 10, with 13 bases in between.